One sample yielded the 26 T cell receptor beta chains listed below, sequenced in a study of chemoradiotherapy in HPV16-positive cancers. Sequencing was performed with immunoSEQ multiplex PCR; in TCRdb, only in-frame clones are kept and a portion is missing. The sample holds tens of thousands of clones, around 75% seen once. Sample collection occurred from a patient who underwent chemoradiotherapy. These receptors came from a human donor with HPV-associated anogenital cancer.

The V gene is TRBV11-3, the J gene TRBJ1-2; D possibly corresponds to TRBD1 (5 bases). Germline assignment: CDR1 SGHNT and CDR2 YENEEA. This CDR3 has 14 residues. V was clipped by 0 bases and J by 6 bases, with 11 bases between them. The CDR3 DNA reads TGTGCCAGCAGCTTAGATAGGGGACGAGATGGCTACACCTTC. Amino acid sequence: CASSLDRGRDGYTF.

This clone was observed once. This chain links TRBV19 with TRBJ2-4; 7 bases agree with TRBD2. Germline CDR1 reads LNHDA; CDR2 reads SQIVND (reference sequence). J lost 6 bases, V lost 5 bases, and 13 bases had no gene match. The CDR3 totals 16 residues. The CDR3 reads CASSAGESLRRNIQYF. CDR3 nucleotides: TGTGCCAGTAGTGCGGGAGAGTCTTTGAGAAGAAACATTCAGTACTTC.

This clone was seen more than once but under ten times. The chain links TRBV14 to TRBJ2-3; either TRBD1 or TRBD2 may fit D (6 bases each). Trimming removed 4 bases from V and 6 bases from J, with 17 bases in between. Germline V gene sequence: CDR1 SGHDN, CDR2 FVKESK. The length of the CDR3 is 15 residues. CDR3 residues: CASSLGGTRADTQYF. The CDR3 coding sequence is TGTGCCAGCAGCCTAGGGGGGACAAGAGCCGATACGCAGTATTTT. Full variable domain (missing parts from reference TRBV14 and TRBJ2-3): EAGVTQFPSHSVIEKGQTVTLRCDPISGHDNLYWYRRVMGKEIKFLLHFVKESKQDESGMPNNRFLAERTGGTYSTLKVQPAELEDSGVYFCASSLGGTRADTQYFGPGTRLTVL.

The chain employs TRBV30 and TRBJ1-2; 7 bases match TRBD1. Germline lookup yields CDR1 GTSNPN and CDR2 SVGIG (reference sequence). V was clipped by 2 bases and J by 4 bases; unmatched bases: 7. The CDR3 extends over 14 amino acids. The CDR3 spells CAWSKPGQIYGYTF. CDR3 nucleotide sequence: TGTGCCTGGAGTAAACCGGGACAGATCTATGGCTACACCTTC.

The rearrangement joins TRBV9 to TRBJ2-1; D gene ambiguous. The V gene's germline CDR1 is SGDLS and CDR2 YYNGEE. The CDR3 covers 17 residues. V was cut by 0 bases and J by 2 bases, with 15 bases left in between. The CDR3 protein is CASSVVAGNWAYNEQFF. CDR3 nucleotides: TGTGCCAGCAGCGTAGTAGCTGGGAATTGGGCCTACAATGAGCAGTTCTTC. The variable domain in full, completed from reference TRBV9 and TRBJ2-1, reads DSGVTQTPKHLITATGQRVTLRCSPRSGDLSVYWYQQSLDQGLQFLIQYYNGEERAKGNILERFSAQQFPDLHSELNLSSLELGDSALYFCASSVVAGNWAYNEQFFGPGTRLTVL.

The J gene is TRBJ1-6, the V gene TRBV6-1, with D possibly matching TRBD1 (5 bases). This CDR3 is built from 14 residues. Per the germline V gene, CDR1 is MNHNS and CDR2 is SASEGT. The V and J ends lost 11 bases and 3 bases respectively, with 14 bases between them. CDR3 bases: TGTGCCGGCGGGGGTACCAACTATAATTCACCCCTCCACTTT. Its translation: CAGGGTNYNSPLHF.

This chain links TRBV19 with TRBJ1-2, with D unresolved. The V end was cut by 5 bases, the J end by 0 bases, with 7 bases between. The CDR3 covers 13 residues. CDR1 and CDR2 (germline): LNHDA, SQIVND (reference sequence). CDR3 DNA: TGTGCCAGTAGTTTCGGGCCTAACTATGGCTACACCTTC. Translated, it gives CASSFGPNYGYTF.

The chain carries TRBV19 and TRBJ1-3; no clear D. V was shortened by 7 bases and J by 0 bases, with 19 bases between the two germline ends. Germline CDR1 LNHDA, CDR2 SQIVND (reference sequence). This CDR3 is 17 amino acids long. CDR3 sequence: CASNKPPGRHSGNTIYF. DNA for the CDR3: TGTGCCAGTAACAAACCACCCGGGCGCCACTCTGGAAACACCATATATTTT.

This clone was seen only once. This chain uses TRBV11-2 with TRBJ2-5; either TRBD1 or TRBD2 may supply D (5 bases each). With the DNA end fitting TRBJ2-7 better, the J assignment may be wrong. This CDR3 has 14 residues. Germline V gene lookup returns CDR1 SGHAT and CDR2 FQNNGV. The DNA for the CDR3 is TGTGCCAGCAGCCAAGGGACGGGGTTAATCGAGCAGTACTTC. It yields the protein CASSQGTGLIEQYF.

The chain has TRBV10-1 and TRBJ2-3; TRBD2 agrees at 8 bases. The CDR3 runs to 20 residues. Germline assignment: CDR1 WNHNN and CDR2 SYGVQD (reference sequence). Losses at the gene ends were 0 bases for V and 1 base for J; bases not matched to a gene: 15. The CDR3 DNA is TGCGCCAGCAGTGAGTCTCCGAGCGGGGGTAAACCGCGTGGCACAGATACGCAGTATTTT. This codes for CASSESPSGGKPRGTDTQYF.

This clone was observed once. V gene TRBV2 combines with J gene TRBJ2-7; 8 nucleotides match TRBD1. The CDR3 sequence is 16 residues long. Per germline, CDR1 SNHLY and CDR2 FYNNEI. V gave up 6 bases and J gave up 0 bases; unmatched junction bases: 10. CDR3 in DNA: TGTGCCAGCAGGGACAGGGCCCTTCTCGGCTCCTACGAGCAGTACTTC. Its translation is CASRDRALLGSYEQYF. The full variable domain, with the rest looked up from reference TRBV2 and TRBJ2-7, is EPEVTQTPSHQVTQMGQEVILRCVPISNHLYFYWYRQILGQKVEFLVSFYNNEISEKSEIFDDQFSVERPDGSNFTLKIRSTKLEDSAMYFCASRDRALLGSYEQYFGPGTRLTVT.

The V and J genes are TRBV5-1 and TRBJ1-1; perhaps TRBD1 as D (6 bases). Between the trimmed V and J ends, which lost 3 bases and 4 bases, there was a span of 16 bases. Germline CDR1 is SGHRS and CDR2 is YFSETQ. CDR3 length: 15 amino acids. As DNA, the CDR3 is TGCGCCAGCAGCTCTCCCCAGGGGTCGGGCACTGAAGCTTTCTTT. It yields the protein CASSSPQGSGTEAFF.

The chain links TRBV9 to TRBJ2-4, with D perhaps TRBD2 (6 bases). The germline V and J ends were trimmed by 4 bases and 6 bases, with 20 bases remaining between them. CDR3 length equals 16 residues. Germline values: CDR1 SGDLS, CDR2 YYNGEE. This CDR3 reads CASSTEVGGAGNIQYF. The CDR3 DNA follows: TGTGCCAGCAGCACGGAAGTGGGAGGAGCGGGAAACATTCAGTACTTC.

This clone was observed a handful of times. The gene calls are TRBV25-1 and TRBJ2-2, with D unresolved. The V gene lost 3 bases and the J gene lost 6 bases, with 8 bases spanning the gap. This CDR3 has 13 residues. The germline V gene has CDR1 MGHDK and CDR2 SYGVNS. CDR3 nucleotide sequence: TGTGCCAGCAGTGAGGTTGGCGCCGGGGAGCTGTTTTTT. Protein sequence: CASSEVGAGELFF.

The gene calls are TRBV30 and TRBJ2-5; D is undetermined. The assigned J gene may be wrong: the sequence end matches TRBJ2-7 better. The CDR3 loop spans 14 amino acids. The germline V gene encodes CDR1 GTSNPN and CDR2 SVGIG (reference sequence). CDR3 sequence: CAWSVWHMAYEQYF. In DNA form, the CDR3 reads TGTGCCTGGAGTGTCTGGCATATGGCCTACGAGCAGTACTTC.

Remarks on this clone: Relative to the germline gene, one junction end is altered; a read error may explain this. The chain recombines TRBV5-6 with TRBJ2-7; 11 bases are shared with TRBD1. Germline lookup yields CDR1 SGHDT and CDR2 YYEEEE. The CDR3 is made up of 12 amino acids. Here the CDR3 reads CASSLAGTGGTF. CDR3 DNA: TGTGCCAGCAGCTTGGCCGGGACAGGGGGAACCTTC. Drawing the rest from reference TRBV5-6 and TRBJ2-7, the complete variable domain is DAGVTQSPTHLIKTRGQQVTLRCSPKSGHDTVSWYQQALGQGPQFIFQYYEEEERQRGNFPDRFSGHQFPNYSSELNVNALLLGDSALYLCASSLAGTGGTFGPGTRLTVT.

Only a few counts were recorded for this clone. The J gene is TRBJ1-2, the V gene TRBV25-1; D is unresolved. Germline V gene sequence: CDR1 MGHDK, CDR2 SYGVNS. This CDR3 comprises 12 residues. The V and J ends lost 4 bases and 8 bases respectively, with 11 bases between them. The CDR3 spells CASSGGLGGYTF. CDR3 in DNA: TGTGCCAGCAGTGGCGGATTGGGGGGCTACACCTTC.

In this sample, this clone turned up once. This chain joins TRBV19 and TRBJ2-3; TRBD2 is a possible D gene (6 bases). Germline CDR1 reads LNHDA; CDR2 reads SQIVND (reference sequence). Trimming shortened V by 5 bases and J by 1 base, and 19 bases separated the two germline ends. The CDR3 contains 17 residues. In nucleotides, the CDR3 is TGTGCCAGTAGTGCCGGACCCGGGCGGGAAGGCACAGATACGCAGTATTTT. It is translated as CASSAGPGREGTDTQYF. The full variable domain, its missing parts supplied by reference TRBV19 and TRBJ2-3, is DGGITQSPKYLFRKEGQNVTLSCEQNLNHDAMYWYRQDPGQGLRLIYYSQIVNDFQKGDIAEGYSVSREKKESFPLTVTSAQKNPTAFYLCASSAGPGREGTDTQYFGPGTRLTVL.

This clone was seen only a few times. The gene calls are TRBV28 and TRBJ1-2; D may be TRBD1 (6 bases). V lost 8 bases to trimming and J lost 3 bases, with 13 bases between them. CDR1 and CDR2 from the germline V gene are MDHEN and SYDVKM. The CDR3 runs 13 residues. DNA of the CDR3: TGTGCCAGCGGGGGGGCGCCTGACTATGGCTACACCTTC. Its protein product is CASGGAPDYGYTF.

As DNA, the CDR3 is TGTGCCAGTAGTATTTTGGCAGGGGGCTCCTACGAGCAGTACTTC. Protein product: CASSILAGGSYEQYF. The gene calls are TRBV19 and TRBJ2-5; 7 bases are a match to TRBD1. The end of the DNA aligns better with TRBJ2-7, so the J call may be wrong. The CDR3 covers 15 residues. Germline CDR1 reads LNHDA; CDR2 reads SQIVND (reference sequence).

The rearrangement uses TRBV5-4 and TRBJ2-5; 7 bases align to TRBD2. The CDR3 runs to 15 residues. With 3 bases clipped from V and 4 bases from J, the junction kept 9 bases outside the gene matches. Germline values: CDR1 SGHNT, CDR2 YYREEE (reference sequence). CDR3 sequence reads: CASSSPSGLGETQYF. CDR3 nucleotide sequence: TGTGCCAGCAGCTCACCTAGCGGACTGGGAGAGACCCAGTACTTC.

This chain connects TRBV11-2 to TRBJ2-2, with a weak D call TRBD1 (5 bases). This CDR3 comprises 15 residues. Per germline, CDR1 SGHAT and CDR2 FQNNGV. Trimming shortened V by 6 bases and J by 1 base, and 12 bases separated the two germline ends. CDR3 in DNA: TGTGCCAGCAGATTGGACAACTTGAACACCGGGGAGCTGTTTTTT. Its protein product is CASRLDNLNTGELFF.

The rearrangement joins TRBV4-1 to TRBJ2-7; 10 positions match TRBD2. Germline trimming cut 5 bases from V and 4 bases from J; bases unmatched to any gene: 5. The CDR3 is 14 residues long. Per germline, CDR1 MGHRA and CDR2 YSYEKL. The DNA for the CDR3 is TGCGCCAGCAGCACCGGACTAGCGGAGTACGAGCAGTACTTC. Protein sequence: CASSTGLAEYEQYF.

This clone turned up a few times. The chain combines TRBV27 with TRBJ1-5, with TRBD1 as a possible D gene (6 bases). V was cut by 3 bases and J by 5 bases, with 11 bases left in between. The germline V gene encodes CDR1 MNHEY and CDR2 SMNVEV (reference sequence). The CDR3 loop spans 14 amino acids. CDR3: CASSFTGSYQPQHF. The CDR3 DNA sequence: TGTGCCAGCAGTTTTACAGGGTCTTATCAGCCCCAGCATTTT.

The chain uses TRBV5-1 and TRBJ2-3; perhaps TRBD1 as D (5 bases). CDR1 is SGHRS and CDR2 is YFSETQ in the germline V gene. With 0 bases removed from V and 9 bases from J, the gap between germline ends came to 14 bases. This CDR3 contains 14 residues. CDR3 DNA: TGCGCCAGCAGCTTGGAGATAGCCAGGGCGACGCAGTATTTT. It specifies CASSLEIARATQYF.

CDR3 in amino acids: CATSGQSSTGELFF. The CDR3 region has the DNA TGCGCCACGTCCGGACAGTCGAGCACCGGGGAGCTGTTTTTT. V gene TRBV5-1 combines with J gene TRBJ2-2, with TRBD1 as a possible D gene (6 bases). CDR1 is SGHRS and CDR2 is YFSETQ in the germline V gene. The CDR3 sequence is 14 residues long. V lost 9 bases, J lost 4 bases, and 16 bases lay in between.